One sample yielded the 21 T cell receptor beta chains listed below, sequenced in a study of cytomegalovirus exposure and HLA in healthy donors. 60 Vbeta and 13 Jbeta primers were used in PCR. Method: immunoSEQ multiplex PCR; TCRdb's copy keeps in-frame clones and lacks some. The sample has about 120,000 clones, 81% seen once. The sample consisted of PBMCs. These receptors were taken from a man between 18 and 35 years old in good health and CMV-seropositive.

The chain joins TRBV29-1 to TRBJ2-2; weak D call: TRBD1 (5 bases). The ends were cut back, 4 bases at V and 1 base at J, with 13 bases in the middle. CDR3 size: 15 residues. The germline gives CDR1 SQVTM, CDR2 ANQGSEA. The CDR3 nucleotides read TGCAGCGTTGTAGGGGCCAAACTGAACACCGGGGAGCTGTTTTTT. Translated, it gives CSVVGAKLNTGELFF.

The chain is built from TRBV9 and TRBJ2-1, with TRBD2 as a possible D gene (6 bases). Trimming cost V 0 bases and J 8 bases, with 12 bases left between them. The CDR3 runs 14 residues. Germline CDR1 and CDR2: SGDLS and YYNGEE. In DNA form, the CDR3 reads TGTGCCAGCAGCGTAGGTGGGGGGTGGGATGAGCAGTTCTTC. Protein sequence: CASSVGGGWDEQFF.

The V gene is TRBV7-9, the J gene TRBJ2-3; D ambiguous. From germline, CDR1 is SEHNR and CDR2 FQNEAQ (reference sequence). Trimming shortened V by 2 bases and J by 4 bases, and 7 bases separated the two germline ends. The CDR3 totals 13 residues. CDR3 amino acids: CASSLNAADTQYF. In DNA form, the CDR3 reads TGTGCCAGCAGCTTAAATGCGGCAGATACGCAGTATTTT.

DNA of the CDR3: TGTGCCAGCAGTGGGCACGCTGAAGCTTTCTTT. Residues: CASSGHAEAFF. The chain is built from TRBV6-4 and TRBJ1-1; no reliable D call. The CDR3 totals 11 residues. Germline lookup yields CDR1 MRHNA and CDR2 SNTAGT. The ends were cut back, 4 bases at V and 6 bases at J, with 6 bases in the middle.

This chain connects TRBV6-1 to TRBJ1-2; no clear D gene. V gave up 5 bases and J gave up 4 bases, with 11 bases separating them. Germline V lookup: CDR1 MNHNS, CDR2 SASEGT. CDR3 length equals 13 residues. In DNA, the CDR3 is TGTGCCAGCAGTTTCCGGGAATTCTATGGCTACACCTTC. Residues: CASSFREFYGYTF.

The V call is TRBV4-3, the J call TRBJ1-3; 7 bases are a match to TRBD1. The CDR3 has 14 residues. Germline loops: CDR1 LGHNA, CDR2 YSLEER. Unmatched junction bases numbered 1, after V lost 5 bases and J lost 0 bases. CDR3 bases: TGCGCCAGCAGCTCAGGGGGCTCTGGAAACACCATATATTTT. As protein: CASSSGGSGNTIYF.

This clone was observed a handful of times. The rearrangement joins TRBV2 to TRBJ1-1; D uncertain. Germline V CDR1 and CDR2: SNHLY, FYNNEI. The V end lost 6 bases, the J end lost 3 bases, and 5 bases lay between the germline ends. The CDR3 sequence is 11 residues long. As DNA, the CDR3 is TGTGCCAGCAGCGGGTACACTGAAGCTTTCTTT. Translating gives CASSGYTEAFF.

This clone was seen only once. The rearrangement joins TRBV6-5 to TRBJ1-2; 9 bases align to TRBD1. V lost 2 bases to trimming and J lost 2 bases; unmatched junction nucleotides: 3. Germline assignment: CDR1 MNHEY and CDR2 SVGAGI. The CDR3 covers 15 residues. CDR3 loop: CASSYRTGDNYGYTF. CDR3 nucleotides: TGTGCCAGCAGTTACCGGACAGGGGACAACTATGGCTACACCTTC.

The chain uses TRBV11-2 and TRBJ2-3, with 10 bases that match TRBD2. The CDR3 extends over 17 amino acids. Germline-derived CDR1 and CDR2 are SGHAT and FQNNGV. The V segment lost 1 base and the J segment 2 bases; nucleotides outside the gene matches: 6. CDR3 in amino acids: CASSLAIAGGSTDTQYF. CDR3 DNA sequence: TGTGCCAGCAGCTTAGCTATAGCGGGGGGCTCCACAGATACGCAGTATTTT.

The CDR3: CASSQLSGRYEQYF. The CDR3 DNA sequence: TGTGCCAGTAGCCAGCTCAGCGGGAGGTACGAGCAGTACTTC. The rearrangement links TRBV19 to TRBJ2-7; TRBD2 matches at 9 bases. After removal of 6 bases from V and 4 bases from J, the junction contained 7 bases not matched to a gene. Germline V gene sequence: CDR1 LNHDA, CDR2 SQIVND (reference sequence). This CDR3 is built from 14 residues.

The rearrangement uses TRBV4-3 and TRBJ2-7; a possible D gene is TRBD2 (5 bases). V dropped 0 bases and J dropped 3 bases, with 6 bases sitting between them. The CDR3 has 13 amino acids. In germline, CDR1 is LGHNA, CDR2 YSLEER. The CDR3 coding sequence is TGCGCCAGCAGCCAAGAACTAGTCTACGAGCAGTACTTC. It codes for CASSQELVYEQYF.

This clone was counted only a few times. V and J are TRBV5-6 and TRBJ2-5; 7 bases agree with TRBD1. Per the germline V gene, CDR1 is SGHDT and CDR2 is YYEEEE. The CDR3 has 17 amino acids. V shed 4 bases, J shed 0 bases, and the junction held 12 bases outside the gene matches. As DNA, the CDR3 is TGTGCCAGCAGCGTATCCAACAGGGGCGCCGACCAAGAGACCCAGTACTTC. Protein: CASSVSNRGADQETQYF.

This clone has a handful of counts. V and J are TRBV7-6 and TRBJ2-2; 9 positions match TRBD2. The CDR3 is made up of 17 amino acids. Trimming cost V 3 bases and J 7 bases; bases outside gene matches: 12. Per the germline V gene, CDR1 is SGHVS and CDR2 is FNYEAQ. CDR3 residues: CASSFISSGLAGGELFF. The CDR3 DNA follows: TGTGCCAGCAGCTTTATCTCATCGGGACTAGCAGGCGGGGAGCTGTTTTTT.

V is TRBV5-1 and J is TRBJ1-2; 9 nucleotides match TRBD1. The CDR3 contains 17 residues. With 4 bases clipped from V and 9 bases from J, the junction kept 19 bases outside the gene matches. Germline V gene data show CDR1 as SGHRS and CDR2 as YFSETQ. The CDR3 reads CASSMRRVGTGTHRYTF. The CDR3 DNA sequence: TGCGCCAGCAGCATGCGCCGCGTCGGGACAGGGACGCATCGCTACACCTTC.

The CDR3 DNA is TGTGCCTGGAGTAGGAGCGGGAGGGCCCCCCACGAGCAGTACTTC. As protein: CAWSRSGRAPHEQYF. This rearrangement joins TRBV30 to TRBJ2-7; the match to TRBD2 covers 10 bases. Trimming at V came to 2 bases and at J to 5 bases, leaving 9 bases not matched to a gene. The CDR3 totals 15 residues. The germline V gene has CDR1 GTSNPN and CDR2 SVGIG (reference sequence).

The chain uses TRBV18 and TRBJ2-3, with a weak D call TRBD1 (6 bases). The CDR3 is 16 residues long. V lost 4 bases and J 2 bases, leaving 16 bases between the germline ends. CDR1 and CDR2 from the germline V gene are KGHSH and LQKENI. The CDR3 coding sequence is TGTGCCAGCTCACTTGGGACAAACCCAGACACAGATACGCAGTATTTT. Protein: CASSLGTNPDTDTQYF.

The gene calls are TRBV25-1 and TRBJ1-6, with 8 bases that match TRBD1. The CDR3 contains 15 residues. From germline, CDR1 is MGHDK and CDR2 SYGVNS. V lost 1 base and J lost 10; bases outside the gene matches: 6. CDR3 nucleotide sequence: TGTGCCAGCAGTGAATCCTACCAGGGGGCCTCACCCCTCCACTTT. Translation: CASSESYQGASPLHF. The full variable domain, with the rest looked up from reference TRBV25-1 and TRBJ1-6, is EADIYQTPRYLVIGTGKKITLECSQTMGHDKMYWYQQDPGMELHLIHYSYGVNSTEKGDLSSESTVSRIRTEHFPLTLESARPSHTSQYLCASSESYQGASPLHFGNGTRLTVT.

This chain joins TRBV19 and TRBJ1-5; tentatively, D is TRBD1 (5 bases). Deletions cut 1 base from V and 7 bases from J, with 11 bases between. Germline CDR1 LNHDA, CDR2 SQIVND (reference sequence). The CDR3 runs to 14 residues. The CDR3 sequence is CASSIGQLSQPQHF. The CDR3 nucleotides are TGTGCCAGTAGTATAGGACAGCTTTCGCAGCCCCAGCATTTT. Combining the CDR3 with reference TRBV19 and TRBJ1-5 gives the whole variable domain DGGITQSPKYLFRKEGQNVTLSCEQNLNHDAMYWYRQDPGQGLRLIYYSQIVNDFQKGDIAEGYSVSREKKESFPLTVTSAQKNPTAFYLCASSIGQLSQPQHFGDGTRLSIL.

This chain connects TRBV4-1 to TRBJ1-1; TRBD1 agrees at 7 bases. The CDR3 is 14 amino acids. V lost 3 bases to trimming and J lost 2 bases; unmatched junction nucleotides: 3. Germline CDR1 MGHRA, CDR2 YSYEKL. The CDR3 bases are TGCGCCAGCAGCCAGGAGGGGGCCAACACTGAAGCTTTCTTT. Its protein is CASSQEGANTEAFF.

This clone was counted only a few times. This chain joins TRBV7-2 and TRBJ1-1, with D tentatively TRBD1 (6 bases). Germline V CDR1 and CDR2: SGHTA, FQGNSA. V was shortened by 2 bases and J by 4 bases, with 14 bases between the two germline ends. CDR3 length: 15 residues. The CDR3 is CASSLKAGVATEAFF. The CDR3 DNA is TGTGCCAGCAGCTTAAAAGCAGGGGTGGCCACTGAAGCTTTCTTT.

Only one count was recorded for this clone. V is TRBV13 and J is TRBJ2-5; 7 bases fit TRBD1. V lost 0 bases to trimming and J lost 5 bases; unmatched junction nucleotides: 0. CDR1 PRHDT and CDR2 FYEKMQ come from the germline V gene (reference sequence). CDR3 length: 13 amino acids. CDR3 residues: CASSLGQGETQYF. As DNA, the CDR3 is TGTGCCAGCAGCTTAGGACAGGGGGAGACCCAGTACTTC.